The TCR beta chain described here comes from a study of response to subunit inactivated influenza vaccine. This clonotype has only a few counts. Its antigen is not identified. The CDR3 loop spans 12 amino acids. V shed 11 bases and J shed 7 bases, with 14 bases lying between them. The germline CDR1 and CDR2 sequences are SEHNR and FQNEAQ (reference sequence). Study-level points and caveats: T cells newly recruited by each seasonal influenza vaccination are few, the authors suggested.

TCRdb re-called the RT-PCR reads through MiXCR, storing one row per CDR3 protein. The sample records 300,000 to 350,000 distinct CDR3 sequences, 22% being singletons. This clonotype was sampled from a man between 45 and 75 years old who received an inactivated influenza vaccine. V gene TRBV7-9 combines with J gene TRBJ2-2; D possibly corresponds to TRBD2 (5 bases). The source was PBMCs from blood, collected approximately 20 months after vaccination. The DNA of the CDR3 is TGTGCCGGATTAGCGTCCATCGGGGAGCTGTTTTTT. This gives the protein CAGLASIGELFF.